The rows below give T cell receptor beta chains drawn from one sample of a study of T cell responses to AZD1222 COVID-19 vaccine. Using immunoSEQ multiplex PCR, the repertoire was profiled, and TCRdb retains in-frame clones only, with some absent. In the table there are roughly 150,000 clones, 80% to 95% of which are singletons. This sample comprised peripheral blood, obtained on day 0 of AZD1222 vaccination. All receptors come from an adult in good health. Both conserved end residues are part of each CDR3. A D gene is named only where the DNA matches it firmly. Where a row states a size, it is once, few, many or the class of an expanded clone; other rows omit it.

d_gene	v_gene	abundance	j_gene	CDR3nt	CDR3aa
NA	TRBV7-2	NA	TRBJ2-1	TGTGCCAGCAGCTCCTCGTCGGGTGAGCAGTTCTTC	CASSSSSGEQFF
TRBD2	TRBV9	NA	TRBJ2-1	TGTGCCAGCAGCGTATTGGGCGGGAGGGGTGATGAGCAGTTCTTC	CASSVLGGRGDEQFF
NA	TRBV19	NA	TRBJ2-1	TGTGCCAGTAAAGTGATGCCCCAATACAATGAGCAGTTCTTC	CASKVMPQYNEQFF
NA	TRBV2	NA	TRBJ1-6	TGTGCCAGCTCCTTAAGCTCCTATAATTCACCCCTCCACTTT	CASSLSSYNSPLHF
NA	TRBV23-1	NA	TRBJ1-6	TGCGCCAGCAGCGTCCCAGGCCAGAATTCACCCCTCCACTTT	CASSVPGQNSPLHF
TRBD2	TRBV11-2	NA	TRBJ2-1	TGTGCCAGCAGCTTAGCGGATACTAGCGGGAGATTAAGGGGGTTCTTC	CASSLADTSGRLRGFF
TRBD1	TRBV27	NA	TRBJ1-1	TGTGCCAGCAGTTTGGGGACAGGGGGTATAGGGACTGAAGCTTTCTTT	CASSLGTGGIGTEAFF
TRBD1	TRBV7-9	NA	TRBJ1-5	TGTGCCAGCAGCCAGCGGGGAGGGGGCGGCAATCAGCCCCAGCATTTT	CASSQRGGGGNQPQHF
TRBD2	TRBV9	NA	TRBJ2-3	TGTGCCAGCAGCGCGGGGACTAGCGGGAGTTCAGATACGCAGTATTTT	CASSAGTSGSSDTQYF
NA	TRBV11-2	NA	TRBJ2-1	TGTGCCAGCAGCCGAAGGCTGGAGGGGCTTGAGCAGTTCTTC	CASSRRLEGLEQFF
TRBD1	TRBV2	NA	TRBJ2-7	TGTGCCAGCAAAGGGACAGGAACCTACGAGCAGTACTTC	CASKGTGTYEQYF
NA	TRBV28	NA	TRBJ1-3	TGTGCCAGCATCCTTGGGGGGACTCTTAACTCTGGAAACACCATATATTTT	CASILGGTLNSGNTIYF
NA	TRBV28	once	TRBJ1-1	TGTGCCAGCAGTTCCCCGGCAGGGAACACTGAAGCTTTCTTT	CASSSPAGNTEAFF
TRBD1	TRBV28	NA	TRBJ1-5	TGTGCCACCGACAGGGGGACGAGCAATCAGCCCCAGCATTTT	CATDRGTSNQPQHF
NA	TRBV6-5	NA	TRBJ2-2	TGTGCCAGCATGAGGTCCGTAATCGGCACCGGGGAGCTGTTTTTT	CASMRSVIGTGELFF
NA	TRBV6-5	NA	TRBJ2-3	TGTGCCAGCAGTTACTGGGCGACATCTAGCACAGATACGCAGTATTTT	CASSYWATSSTDTQYF
TRBD2	TRBV6-5	NA	TRBJ2-7	TGTGCCAGCAGGCCCGGACTAGCGGATATATACGAGCAGTACTTC	CASRPGLADIYEQYF
NA	TRBV7-6	NA	TRBJ1-4	TGTGCCAGCAGCCCCTTCCGGGGGCGCGGCCCCAATGAAAAACTGTTTTTT	CASSPFRGRGPNEKLFF
TRBD1	TRBV6-6	NA	TRBJ2-7	TGTGCCAGCAGAACAGGGGTTAGCACCTACGAGCAGTACTTC	CASRTGVSTYEQYF
TRBD2	TRBV5-6	NA	TRBJ2-3	TGTGCCAGCAGCTTGGTAGTGGCGGGGGGGGAAGGAGATACGCAGTATTTT	CASSLVVAGGEGDTQYF
NA	TRBV19	NA	TRBJ1-3	TGTGCCAGTAGTAGACAGCGAGCCTCTGGAAACACCATATATTTT	CASSRQRASGNTIYF
TRBD1	TRBV19	NA	TRBJ1-5	TGTGCCAGTAGTATAGCCGGGACAGCGAGCAATCAGCCCCAGCATTTT	CASSIAGTASNQPQHF
TRBD1	TRBV19	NA	TRBJ2-7	TGTGCCAGTAGGCCACAGGGGGCCACCGTCGAGCAGTACTTC	CASRPQGATVEQYF
TRBD1	TRBV5-1	NA	TRBJ2-7	TGCGCCAGCAGCCTCAGACAGGGTTCCAGCGAGCAGTACTTC	CASSLRQGSSEQYF
TRBD1	TRBV7-9	once	TRBJ1-2	TGTGCCAGCAGCCAGGACAGGGCGGGGGGCTACACCTTC	CASSQDRAGGYTF
NA	TRBV10-3	NA	TRBJ1-6	TGTGCCATCAGGCCCCACAGGGAGGATTCACCCCTCCACTTT	CAIRPHREDSPLHF
NA	TRBV28	NA	TRBJ1-3	TGTGCCAGCAGGCCGGGGAAGTCGGGCACCATATATTTT	CASRPGKSGTIYF
NA	TRBV18	NA	TRBJ1-2	TGTGCCAGCTCACCAATCCCATGGGATGGCTACACCTTC	CASSPIPWDGYTF
NA	TRBV19	NA	TRBJ2-7	TGTGCCAGTAGTATTACGGGGATCCACTACGAGCAGTACTTC	CASSITGIHYEQYF
TRBD2	TRBV6-2/TRBV6-3	NA	TRBJ2-3	TGTGCCAGCAGTTTCATTAGCGGGAGGTCCACCACAGATACGCAGTATTTT	CASSFISGRSTTDTQYF
NA	TRBV5-6	NA	TRBJ1-1	TGTGCCAGCAGCTTGTACAGGCGGACTGAAGCTTTCTTT	CASSLYRRTEAFF
NA	TRBV12-3/TRBV12-4	NA	TRBJ1-2	TGTGCCAGCAGTTGGGGCGGGGCCGGCTACACCTTC	CASSWGGAGYTF
TRBD1	TRBV5-5	NA	TRBJ1-2	TGTGCCAGCAGCGAGGACAGGGACTATGACTATGGCTACACCTTC	CASSEDRDYDYGYTF
NA	TRBV5-1	NA	TRBJ1-2	TGCGCCAGCAGCTTGGCGGGGGGAAATGGCTACACCTTC	CASSLAGGNGYTF
TRBD1	TRBV25-1	NA	TRBJ1-4	TGTGCCAGCAGTGAAACCAGGGGGCCCGTCAATGAAAAACTGTTTTTT	CASSETRGPVNEKLFF
NA	TRBV7-9	NA	TRBJ1-6	TGTGCCAGCAGCTCCGAAGGTCTGGGGCTCGGGAATTCACCCCTCCACTTT	CASSSEGLGLGNSPLHF
NA	TRBV7-2	NA	TRBJ2-7	TGTGCCAGCAGCTTAGCCGGGACCGTAACCTACGAGCAGTACTTC	CASSLAGTVTYEQYF
NA	TRBV27	NA	TRBJ1-2	TGTGCCAGCAGTTTAGATGGCCTCGGGGGCTACACCTTC	CASSLDGLGGYTF
NA	TRBV5-1	NA	TRBJ2-7	TGCGCCAGCAGTTCTGCCTCAGGGCCCCACGAGCAGTACTTC	CASSSASGPHEQYF
TRBD2	TRBV30	NA	TRBJ2-1	TGTGCCTGGAGCCGGGGGGTATACAATGAGCAGTTCTTC	CAWSRGVYNEQFF
TRBD1	TRBV7-8	NA	TRBJ2-1	TGTGCCAGCAGCACCCTGGACAGGGGTCGGCAGTTCTTC	CASSTLDRGRQFF
NA	TRBV14	NA	TRBJ1-2	TGTGCCAGCAGCCAAGAGGGGGGGAACTATGGCTACACCTTC	CASSQEGGNYGYTF
TRBD1	TRBV27	NA	TRBJ1-2	TGTGCCAGCAGAGAAAGGGACAGGGCGTTGAGTGGCTACACCTTC	CASRERDRALSGYTF
TRBD2	TRBV2	once	TRBJ2-2	TGTGCCAGCAGTGGGACTAGCGGGCTTAACACCGGGGAGCTGTTTTTT	CASSGTSGLNTGELFF
NA	TRBV7-9	NA	TRBJ2-7	TGTGCCAGCAGCTTAGCGGGCGGTAGCTCCTACGAGCAGTACTTC	CASSLAGGSSYEQYF
TRBD2	TRBV7-3	NA	TRBJ2-1	TGTGCCAGCAGCTGGGGACTAGCGGGAGAGTTTCCTGGGGGTGAGCAGTTCTTC	CASSWGLAGEFPGGEQFF
NA	TRBV28	NA	TRBJ1-1	TGTGCCAGCAGAAACAGGGCACGGAACACTGAAGCTTTCTTT	CASRNRARNTEAFF
NA	TRBV6-5	NA	TRBJ1-1	TGTGCCAGCAGTTACACAGGCATGAACACTGAAGCTTTCTTT	CASSYTGMNTEAFF
NA	TRBV6-5	once	TRBJ2-7	TGTGCCAGCAGTTCCCTCGTAGTAGGGGCGCAGTACTTC	CASSSLVVGAQYF
TRBD1	TRBV3-1/TRBV3-2	NA	TRBJ1-2	TGTGCCAGCAGCCAAGCCCTACAGGGGAACTATGGCTACACCTTC	CASSQALQGNYGYTF
NA	TRBV7-2	NA	TRBJ2-5	TGTGCCAGCAGCTTACGGCAAGAGACCCAGTACTTC	CASSLRQETQYF
NA	TRBV5-4	NA	TRBJ1-4	TGTGCCAGCAGCCAGGACTGGCGGCAAGAAAAACTGTTTTTT	CASSQDWRQEKLFF